The 4 T cell receptor beta chains reported below all come from one sample, sequenced in a study of T cells after yellow fever vaccination. Each CDR3 protein gets one entry after TCRdb re-called the 5' RACE reads with MiXCR. The sample includes 50,000 to 60,000 distinct CDR3 sequences, 5.7% of them seen just once. The sample in question was PBMCs, either bulk or a sorted T-cell subset (CD4+, CD8+, memory, or dextramer-sorted; not recorded which), obtained on the day of the yellow fever booster vaccination. The receptor source for this set is a man aged 18 to 30 who received the YFV17D yellow fever vaccine.

This clonotype was counted many times. V is TRBV27 and J is TRBJ2-1; 9 positions match TRBD2. Germline V CDR1 and CDR2: MNHEY, SMNVEV (reference sequence). Germline trimming cut 1 base from V and 6 bases from J; bases unmatched to any gene: 7. CDR3 length: 16 amino acids. In DNA, the CDR3 is TGTGCCAGCAGTTTATGGCGACTAGCGGAACTCAATGAGCAGTTCTTC. Protein: CASSLWRLAELNEQFF.

The V and J genes are TRBV5-1 and TRBJ1-3, with D possibly being TRBD1 (6 bases). Trimming stripped 5 bases from V and 6 bases from J, with 15 bases between. Germline V gene lookup returns CDR1 SGHRS and CDR2 YFSETQ. CDR3 length: 14 amino acids. The CDR3 is CASRLGGRENTIYF. The CDR3 coding sequence is TGCGCCAGCAGATTAGGGGGAAGAGAAAACACCATATATTTT.

This clonotype was seen more than once but under ten times. The chain combines TRBV7-2 with TRBJ2-5; 9 positions agree with TRBD1. V trimming: 3 bases; J trimming: 3 bases; junction bases outside the gene matches: 2. The CDR3 is 14 amino acids. Germline CDR1 and CDR2: SGHTA and FQGNSA. The CDR3 sequence: CASSLDRGKETQYF. The CDR3 region has the DNA TGTGCCAGCAGCTTGGACAGGGGAAAAGAGACCCAGTACTTC.

J is TRBJ2-1 and V is TRBV6-6; 12 bases fit TRBD1. The germline V gene has CDR1 MNHNY and CDR2 SVGAGI (reference sequence). V lost 4 bases, J lost 9 bases, and 10 bases stayed unmatched. This CDR3 contains 16 residues. DNA for the CDR3: TGTGCCAGCAGTTCTACCCCCGGGACAGGGGGCGGTGAGCAGTTCTTC. It translates to CASSSTPGTGGGEQFF.